The 8 T cell receptor beta chains below were found in one sample sequenced in a study of T cells in tumors after PD-1 blockade. TCRdb's table, derived via immunoSEQ multiplex PCR, lists solely in-frame clones and lacks some. The data show about 20,000 clones, with around 78% seen just once and over 20% held by the top ten. Here the sequenced sample was PBMCs, taken before anti-PD-1 treatment. These receptors all come from a human donor with basal cell carcinoma.

V gene TRBV6-2 or TRBV6-3 combines with J gene TRBJ2-4, with TRBD2 matching over 8 bases. Germline V CDR1 and CDR2: MNHEY, SVGEGT. With V trimmed by 0 bases and J by 0 bases, 7 bases remained unmatched. The CDR3 extends over 18 amino acids. CDR3 protein: CASSYSTSGGLAKNIQYF. The CDR3 DNA is TGTGCCAGCAGTTACTCGACGAGCGGGGGACTAGCCAAAAACATTCAGTACTTC.

V usage is TRBV24-1 and J usage is TRBJ2-3, with 7 bases lining up with TRBD1. Trimming cost V 2 bases and J 5 bases; bases outside gene matches: 0. The CDR3 sequence is 13 residues long. Germline V gives CDR1 KGHDR, CDR2 SFDVKD. CDR3 DNA: TGTGCCACCAGTGATTACAGGGGAGATACGCAGTATTTT. Translating it yields CATSDYRGDTQYF.

The V gene is TRBV7-9, the J gene TRBJ1-2, with 11 bases aligning to TRBD1. The CDR3 length is 17 residues. Trimming took 2 bases from V and 5 from J; bases not matched to a gene: 10. Germline-derived CDR1 and CDR2 are SEHNR and FQNEAQ (reference sequence). The CDR3 coding sequence is TGTGCCAGCAGCTTAAATAAGGACAGGGGGCTTCGGTATGGCTACACCTTC. It specifies CASSLNKDRGLRYGYTF.

This clone was detected only a few times. The rearrangement links TRBV5-6 to TRBJ1-1; 8 nucleotides match TRBD1. The CDR3 extends over 15 amino acids. In germline, CDR1 is SGHDT, CDR2 YYEEEE. Trimming at V came to 4 bases and at J to 6 bases, leaving 11 bases not matched to a gene. In nucleotides, the CDR3 is TGTGCCAGCAGCCTAGACAGGGGTGTTAGAGCTGAAGCTTTCTTT. Translated: CASSLDRGVRAEAFF.

The rearrangement uses TRBV28 and TRBJ2-4; 7 bases match TRBD2. The J segment lost 6 bases and the V segment lost 4 bases, leaving 9 bases of the junction unmatched. The CDR3 contains 15 residues. Germline CDR1 is MDHEN and CDR2 is SYDVKM. This CDR3 is CASSYRGEGLNIQYF. As DNA, the CDR3 is TGTGCCAGCAGTTACCGGGGGGAGGGATTAAACATTCAGTACTTC.

The V and J genes are TRBV19 and TRBJ2-1; TRBD1 agrees at 7 bases. The ends lost 9 bases at V and 6 bases at J; junction bases unmatched: 14. CDR1 is LNHDA and CDR2 is SQIVND in the germline V gene (reference sequence). The CDR3 contains 15 residues. The CDR3 loop is CASKPAGGVANEQFF. In nucleotides, the CDR3 is TGTGCCAGCAAACCGGCAGGGGGAGTAGCCAATGAGCAGTTCTTC.

The chain has TRBV7-2 and TRBJ1-5; D call uncertain. CDR3 length: 13 residues. The ends were cut back, 1 base at V and 6 bases at J, with 7 bases in the middle. CDR1 is SGHTA and CDR2 is FQGNSA in the germline V gene. This chain's CDR3 is CASSLGRGQPQHF. The DNA of the CDR3 is TGTGCCAGCAGCTTAGGGAGAGGTCAGCCCCAGCATTTT.

The chain employs TRBV7-9 and TRBJ1-3, with TRBD1 matching 8 bases. V lost 7 bases and J lost 0; bases outside the gene matches: 5. CDR3 size: 15 residues. Germline loops: CDR1 SEHNR, CDR2 FQNEAQ (reference sequence). The CDR3 nucleotides read TGTGCCAGCATACGGACAGGGACCTCTGGAAACACCATATATTTT. Its translation is CASIRTGTSGNTIYF. Complete variable domain (other parts from reference TRBV7-9 and TRBJ1-3): DTGVSQNPRHKITKRGQNVTFRCDPISEHNRLYWYRQTLGQGPEFLTYFQNEAQLEKSRLLSDRFSAERPKGSFSTLEIQRTEQGDSAMYLCASIRTGTSGNTIYFGEGSWLTVV.